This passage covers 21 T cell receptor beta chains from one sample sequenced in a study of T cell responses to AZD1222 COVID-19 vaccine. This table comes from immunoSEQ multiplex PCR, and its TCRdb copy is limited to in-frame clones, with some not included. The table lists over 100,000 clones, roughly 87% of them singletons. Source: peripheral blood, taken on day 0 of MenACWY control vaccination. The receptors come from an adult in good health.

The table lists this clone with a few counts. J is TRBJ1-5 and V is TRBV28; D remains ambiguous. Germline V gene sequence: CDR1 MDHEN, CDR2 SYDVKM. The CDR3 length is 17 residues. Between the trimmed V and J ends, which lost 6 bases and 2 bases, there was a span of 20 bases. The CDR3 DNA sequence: TGTGCCAGCAGAGCCTTAGTTGACGGTCTGGGCAATCAGCCCCAGCATTTT. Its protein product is CASRALVDGLGNQPQHF.

DNA of the CDR3: TGTGCCACCAGCAGAGATCGGGCAGGGGCGTCACCCCTCCACTTT. This encodes CATSRDRAGASPLHF. The genes are TRBV15 and TRBJ1-6, with D possibly being TRBD1 (6 bases). Germline CDR1 LNHNV, CDR2 YYDKDF (reference sequence). Trimming took 0 bases from V and 10 from J, leaving 13 bases between them. This CDR3 spans 15 amino acids.

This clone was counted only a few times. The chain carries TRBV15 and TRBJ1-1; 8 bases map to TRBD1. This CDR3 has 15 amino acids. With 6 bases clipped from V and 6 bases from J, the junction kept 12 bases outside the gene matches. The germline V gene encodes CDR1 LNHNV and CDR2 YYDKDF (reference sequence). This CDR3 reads CATRKEDRARAEAFF. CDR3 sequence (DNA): TGTGCCACCAGGAAAGAGGACAGGGCCAGGGCTGAAGCTTTCTTT.

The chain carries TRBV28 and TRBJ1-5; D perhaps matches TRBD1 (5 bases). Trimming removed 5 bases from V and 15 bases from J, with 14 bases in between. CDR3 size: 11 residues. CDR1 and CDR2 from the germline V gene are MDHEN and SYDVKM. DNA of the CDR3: TGTGCCAGCAGTGCCATGGGACGGGTGCATTTT. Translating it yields CASSAMGRVHF. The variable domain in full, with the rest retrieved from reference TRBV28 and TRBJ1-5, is DVKVTQSSRYLVKRTGEKVFLECVQDMDHENMFWYRQDPGLGLRLIYFSYDVKMKEKGDIPEGYSVSREKKERFSLILESASTNQTSMYLCASSAMGRVHFGDGTRLSIL.

The CDR3 protein is CASSFGVRYSGANVLTF. The CDR3 nucleotides are TGTGCCAGCAGTTTTGGGGTCCGGTACTCTGGGGCCAACGTCCTGACTTTC. J is TRBJ2-6 and V is TRBV28; D is undetermined. This CDR3 comprises 17 residues. Germline V lookup: CDR1 MDHEN, CDR2 SYDVKM. Deletions cut 3 bases from V and 0 bases from J, with 12 bases between.

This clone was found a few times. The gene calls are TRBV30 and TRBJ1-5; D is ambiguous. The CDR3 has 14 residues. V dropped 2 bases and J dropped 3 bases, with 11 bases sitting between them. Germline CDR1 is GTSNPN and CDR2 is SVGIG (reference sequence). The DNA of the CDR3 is TGTGCCTGGAGTTCGGAGACTTTCAATCAGCCCCAGCATTTT. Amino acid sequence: CAWSSETFNQPQHF.

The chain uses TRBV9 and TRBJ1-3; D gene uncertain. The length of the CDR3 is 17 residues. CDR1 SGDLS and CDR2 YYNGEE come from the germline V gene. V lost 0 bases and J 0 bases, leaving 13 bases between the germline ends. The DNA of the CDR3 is TGTGCCAGCAGCGTAGGCCCCGGGCCGAACTCTGGAAACACCATATATTTT. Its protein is CASSVGPGPNSGNTIYF.

CDR3 coding DNA: TGTGCCAGCAGCCAAGAAAGGACACGGCGTGATACGCAGTATTTT. Encoded protein: CASSQERTRRDTQYF. The chain links TRBV3-1 (or the pseudogene TRBV3-2) to TRBJ2-3; TRBD1 is a possible D gene (5 bases). Trimming left V 0 bases short and J 6 bases short, with 13 bases between. Germline values: CDR1 LGHDT, CDR2 YNNKEL (reference sequence). The CDR3 consists of 15 residues.

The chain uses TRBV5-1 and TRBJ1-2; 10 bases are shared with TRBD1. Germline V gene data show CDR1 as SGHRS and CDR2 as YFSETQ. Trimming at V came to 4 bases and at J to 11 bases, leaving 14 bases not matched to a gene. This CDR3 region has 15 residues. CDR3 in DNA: TGCGCCAGCAGCCCATTCGGGGACAGGGGAACCCATTACACCTTC. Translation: CASSPFGDRGTHYTF.

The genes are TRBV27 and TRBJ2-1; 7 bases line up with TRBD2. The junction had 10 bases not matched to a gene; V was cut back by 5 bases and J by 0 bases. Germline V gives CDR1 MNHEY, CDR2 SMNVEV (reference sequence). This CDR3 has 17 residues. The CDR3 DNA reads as TGTGCCAGCAGTCCCTCGGGAGGACGGGGCTCCTACAATGAGCAGTTCTTC. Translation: CASSPSGGRGSYNEQFF.

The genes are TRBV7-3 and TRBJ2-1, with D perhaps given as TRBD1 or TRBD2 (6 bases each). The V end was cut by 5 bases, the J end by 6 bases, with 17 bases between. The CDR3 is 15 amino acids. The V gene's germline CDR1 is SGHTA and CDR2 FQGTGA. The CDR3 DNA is TGTGCCAGCAGCCTAGTCCAGGGGCGGGGCAATGAGCAGTTCTTC. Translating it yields CASSLVQGRGNEQFF.

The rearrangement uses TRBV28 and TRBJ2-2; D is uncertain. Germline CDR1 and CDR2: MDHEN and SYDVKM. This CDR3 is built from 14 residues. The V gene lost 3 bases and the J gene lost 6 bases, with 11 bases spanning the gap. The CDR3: CASSLADPPGELFF. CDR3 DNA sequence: TGTGCCAGCAGTTTGGCCGACCCTCCCGGGGAGCTGTTTTTT.

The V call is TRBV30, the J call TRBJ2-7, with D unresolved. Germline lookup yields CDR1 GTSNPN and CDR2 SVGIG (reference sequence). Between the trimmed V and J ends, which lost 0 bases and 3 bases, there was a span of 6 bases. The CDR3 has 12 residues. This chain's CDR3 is CAWSVDGYEQYF. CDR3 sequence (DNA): TGTGCCTGGAGTGTGGACGGCTACGAGCAGTACTTC.

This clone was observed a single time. The CDR3 nucleotides are TGCGCCAGCAGCCCAGCTTCCAGTCTCAGTACCTACGAGCAGTACTTC. The encoded protein is CASSPASSLSTYEQYF. The rearrangement joins TRBV5-1 to TRBJ2-7; no reliable D call. Trimming stripped 4 bases from V and 2 bases from J, with 19 bases between. This CDR3 has 16 residues. From germline, CDR1 is SGHRS and CDR2 YFSETQ.

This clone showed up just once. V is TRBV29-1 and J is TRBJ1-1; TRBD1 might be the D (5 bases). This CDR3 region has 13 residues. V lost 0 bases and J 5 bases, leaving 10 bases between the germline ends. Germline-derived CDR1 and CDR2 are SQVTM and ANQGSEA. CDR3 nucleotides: TGCAGCGTTGAAGATCGGGACGGAACTGAAGCTTTCTTT. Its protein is CSVEDRDGTEAFF.

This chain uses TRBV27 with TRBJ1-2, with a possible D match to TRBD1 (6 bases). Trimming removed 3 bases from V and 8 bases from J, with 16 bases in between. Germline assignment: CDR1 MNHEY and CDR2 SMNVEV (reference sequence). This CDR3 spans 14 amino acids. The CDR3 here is CASSFTGTFGGYTF. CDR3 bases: TGTGCCAGCAGTTTTACAGGGACGTTCGGGGGCTACACCTTC.

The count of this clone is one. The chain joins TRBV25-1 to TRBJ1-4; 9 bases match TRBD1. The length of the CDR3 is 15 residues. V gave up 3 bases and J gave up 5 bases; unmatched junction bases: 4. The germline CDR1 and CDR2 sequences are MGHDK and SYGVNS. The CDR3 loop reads CASSDWGQGNEKLFF. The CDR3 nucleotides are TGTGCCAGCAGTGATTGGGGACAGGGCAATGAAAAACTGTTTTTT. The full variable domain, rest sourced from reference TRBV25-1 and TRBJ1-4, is EADIYQTPRYLVIGTGKKITLECSQTMGHDKMYWYQQDPGMELHLIHYSYGVNSTEKGDLSSESTVSRIRTEHFPLTLESARPSHTSQYLCASSDWGQGNEKLFFGSGTQLSVL.

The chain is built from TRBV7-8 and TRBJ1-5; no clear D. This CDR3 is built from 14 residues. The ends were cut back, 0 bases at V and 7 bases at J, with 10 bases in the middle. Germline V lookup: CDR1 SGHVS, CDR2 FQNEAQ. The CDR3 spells CASSLALSGQPQHF. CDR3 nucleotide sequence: TGTGCCAGCAGCTTAGCGCTCTCGGGACAGCCCCAGCATTTT.

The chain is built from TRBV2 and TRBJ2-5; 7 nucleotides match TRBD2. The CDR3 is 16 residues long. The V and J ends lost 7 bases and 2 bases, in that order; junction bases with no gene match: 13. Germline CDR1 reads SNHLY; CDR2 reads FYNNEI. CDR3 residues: CASNFGGGRLQETQYF. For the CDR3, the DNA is TGTGCCAGCAATTTTGGCGGGGGTCGCCTGCAAGAGACCCAGTACTTC. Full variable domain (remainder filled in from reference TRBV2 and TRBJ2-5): EPEVTQTPSHQVTQMGQEVILRCVPISNHLYFYWYRQILGQKVEFLVSFYNNEISEKSEIFDDQFSVERPDGSNFTLKIRSTKLEDSAMYFCASNFGGGRLQETQYFGPGTRLLVL.

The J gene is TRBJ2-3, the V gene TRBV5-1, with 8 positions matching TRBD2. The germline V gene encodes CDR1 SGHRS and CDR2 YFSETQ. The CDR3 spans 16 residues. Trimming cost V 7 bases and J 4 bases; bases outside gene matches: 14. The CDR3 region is CASRGLAYRDADTQYF. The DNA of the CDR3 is TGCGCCAGCCGCGGACTAGCCTATAGGGACGCAGATACGCAGTATTTT.

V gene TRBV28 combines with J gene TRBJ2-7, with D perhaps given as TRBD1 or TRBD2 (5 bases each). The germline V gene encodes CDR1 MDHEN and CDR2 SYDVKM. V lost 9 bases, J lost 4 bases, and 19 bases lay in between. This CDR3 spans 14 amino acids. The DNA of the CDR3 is TGTGCCAGTTCTCGGGGACGGTCAATTTACGAGCAGTACTTC. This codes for CASSRGRSIYEQYF.